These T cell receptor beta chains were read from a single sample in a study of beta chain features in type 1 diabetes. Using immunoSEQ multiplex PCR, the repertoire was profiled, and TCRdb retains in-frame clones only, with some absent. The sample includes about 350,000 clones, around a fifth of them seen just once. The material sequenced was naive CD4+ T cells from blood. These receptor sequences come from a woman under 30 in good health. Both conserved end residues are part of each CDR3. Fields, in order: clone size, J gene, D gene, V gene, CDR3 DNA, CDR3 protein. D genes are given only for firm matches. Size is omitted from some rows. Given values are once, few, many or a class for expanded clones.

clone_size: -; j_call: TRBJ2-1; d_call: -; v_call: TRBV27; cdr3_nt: TGTGCCAGCACCCAGAGGGCTGGCAATGAGCAGTTCTTC; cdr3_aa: CASTQRAGNEQFF
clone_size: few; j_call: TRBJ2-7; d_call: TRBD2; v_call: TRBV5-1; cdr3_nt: TGCGCCAGCAGCCCCGGGGGGGGATACGAGCAGTACTTC; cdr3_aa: CASSPGGGYEQYF
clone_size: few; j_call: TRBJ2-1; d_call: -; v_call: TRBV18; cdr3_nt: TGTGCCAGCTCACCAGGGAGCAATGAGCAGTTCTTC; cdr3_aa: CASSPGSNEQFF
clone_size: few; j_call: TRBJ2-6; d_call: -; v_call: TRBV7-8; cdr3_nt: TGTGCCAGCAGCGGAACGACAGTCTCTGGGGCCAACGTCCTGACTTTC; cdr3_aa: CASSGTTVSGANVLTF
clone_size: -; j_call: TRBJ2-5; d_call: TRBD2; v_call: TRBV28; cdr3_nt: TGTGCCAGCAGTAGGAGCGGGAGTAAGGAGACCCAGTACTTC; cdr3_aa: CASSRSGSKETQYF
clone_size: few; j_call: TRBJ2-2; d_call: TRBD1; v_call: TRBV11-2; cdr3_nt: TGTGCCAGCAGCTTAGTGTTGGACAGGGCGTCCGGGGAGCTGTTTTTT; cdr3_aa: CASSLVLDRASGELFF
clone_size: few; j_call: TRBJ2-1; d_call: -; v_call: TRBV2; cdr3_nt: TGTGCCAGCAGTGGCTCTAGCTTCGATGAGCAGTTCTTC; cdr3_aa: CASSGSSFDEQFF
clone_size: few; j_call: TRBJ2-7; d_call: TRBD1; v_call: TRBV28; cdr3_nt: TGTGCCTCCCTGGGGGACAGCCGGCAGTACTTC; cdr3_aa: CASLGDSRQYF
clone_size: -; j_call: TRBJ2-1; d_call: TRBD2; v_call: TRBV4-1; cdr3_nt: TGCGCCAGCAGATCCCGGCGGGAGGGCCCTCTCGCCTACAATGAGCAGTTCTTC; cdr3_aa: CASRSRREGPLAYNEQFF
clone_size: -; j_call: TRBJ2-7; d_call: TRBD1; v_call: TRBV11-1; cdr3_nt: TGTGCCAGCAGCTTATTAGCTGGGGGACAGGGCTACGAGCAGTACTTC; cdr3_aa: CASSLLAGGQGYEQYF
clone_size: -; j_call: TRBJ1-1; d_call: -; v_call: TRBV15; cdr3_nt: TGTGCCACCAGCAGAGTCTTGAACACTGAAGCTTTCTTT; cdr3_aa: CATSRVLNTEAFF
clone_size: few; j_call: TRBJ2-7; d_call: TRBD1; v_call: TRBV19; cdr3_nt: TGTGCCAGTAACTCCGGGACAGCCTCCTACGAGCAGTACTTC; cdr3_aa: CASNSGTASYEQYF
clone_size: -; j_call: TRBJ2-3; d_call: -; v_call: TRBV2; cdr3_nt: TGTGCCAGCAGTGCAGGCCCAAGGGATACGCAGTATTTT; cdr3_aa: CASSAGPRDTQYF
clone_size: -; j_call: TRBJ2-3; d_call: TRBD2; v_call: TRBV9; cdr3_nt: TGTGCCAGCGAGGGTAAAGCGGGAACCACAGATACGCAGTATTTT; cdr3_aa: CASEGKAGTTDTQYF
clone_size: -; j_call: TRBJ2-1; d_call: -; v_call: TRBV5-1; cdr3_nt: TGCGCCAGCACCTACGAGACGGGGGCCTACAATGAGCAGTTCTTC; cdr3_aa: CASTYETGAYNEQFF
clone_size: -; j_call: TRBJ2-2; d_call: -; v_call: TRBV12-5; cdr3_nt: TGTGCTAGTGGCTTATCCCCGACCACTGGACTTACCGGGGAGCTGTTTTTT; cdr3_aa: CASGLSPTTGLTGELFF
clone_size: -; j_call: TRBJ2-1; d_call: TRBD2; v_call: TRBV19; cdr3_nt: TGTGCCAGTAGAGCGGGAAGATACAATGAGCAGTTCTTC; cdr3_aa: CASRAGRYNEQFF
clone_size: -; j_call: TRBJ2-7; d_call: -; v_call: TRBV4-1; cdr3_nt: TGCGCCAGCAGCCGCTTGGGCGGGCTCCCCTACGAGCAGTACTTC; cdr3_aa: CASSRLGGLPYEQYF
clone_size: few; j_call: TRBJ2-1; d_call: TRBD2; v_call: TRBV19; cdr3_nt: TGTGCCAGTAGTATTAGCGGGGAGACCTACAATGAGCAGTTCTTC; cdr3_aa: CASSISGETYNEQFF
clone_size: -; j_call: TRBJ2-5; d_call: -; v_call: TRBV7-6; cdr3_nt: TGTGCCAGCAGCTATAAAGAGACCCAGTACTTC; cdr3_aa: CASSYKETQYF
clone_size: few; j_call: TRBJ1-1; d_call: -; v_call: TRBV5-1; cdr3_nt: TGCGCCAGCAGCCCGGGGGACACTGAAGCTTTCTTT; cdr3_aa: CASSPGDTEAFF
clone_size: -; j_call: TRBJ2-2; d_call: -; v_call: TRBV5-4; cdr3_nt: TGTGCCAGCACTCTAGGAGGGAACACCGGGGAGCTGTTTTTT; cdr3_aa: CASTLGGNTGELFF
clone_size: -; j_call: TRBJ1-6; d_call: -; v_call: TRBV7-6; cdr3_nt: TGTGCCAGCAGCGCACCAGGGACTCCCCTCCACTTT; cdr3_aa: CASSAPGTPLHF
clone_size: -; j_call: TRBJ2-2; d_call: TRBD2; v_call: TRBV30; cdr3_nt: TGTGCCTGGAGTGTACTAGCGAGACTGAACACCGGGGAGCTGTTTTTT; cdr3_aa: CAWSVLARLNTGELFF
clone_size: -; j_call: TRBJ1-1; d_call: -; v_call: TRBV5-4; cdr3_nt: TGTGCCAGCAGCTACGACCCACAGGGGAACACTGAAGCTTTCTTT; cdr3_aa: CASSYDPQGNTEAFF
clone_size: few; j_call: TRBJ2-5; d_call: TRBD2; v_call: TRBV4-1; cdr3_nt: TGCGCCAGCAGCCTGGCAGGGACTAGAAGGGCAGAGACCCAGTACTTC; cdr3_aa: CASSLAGTRRAETQYF
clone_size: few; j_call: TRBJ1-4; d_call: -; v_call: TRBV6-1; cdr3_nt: TGTGCCAGCAGTGATCCCCAGAGGAATGAAAAACTGTTTTTT; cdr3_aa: CASSDPQRNEKLFF
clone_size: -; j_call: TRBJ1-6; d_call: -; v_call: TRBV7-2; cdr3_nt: TGTGCCAGCAGCCCAAGAGGAAGCAAACTCAATTCACCCCTCCACTTT; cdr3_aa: CASSPRGSKLNSPLHF
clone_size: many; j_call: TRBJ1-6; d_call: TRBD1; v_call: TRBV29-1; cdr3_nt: TGCAGCGCCGGGACAGGGAATTCACCCCTCCACTTT; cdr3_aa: CSAGTGNSPLHF
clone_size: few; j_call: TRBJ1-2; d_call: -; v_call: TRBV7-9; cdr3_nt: TGTGCCAGCAGTTCGGAGGGGTCTGGCTACACCTTC; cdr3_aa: CASSSEGSGYTF
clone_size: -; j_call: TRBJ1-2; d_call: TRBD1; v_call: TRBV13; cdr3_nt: TGTGCCAGCAGCGCGGTTGTAACCGGGACAGGGATACCCTATGGCTACACCTTC; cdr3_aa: CASSAVVTGTGIPYGYTF
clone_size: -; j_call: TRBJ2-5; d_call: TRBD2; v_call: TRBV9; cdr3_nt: TGTGCCAGCAACCTGGGGGGGTTCGAGACCCAGTACTTC; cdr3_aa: CASNLGGFETQYF
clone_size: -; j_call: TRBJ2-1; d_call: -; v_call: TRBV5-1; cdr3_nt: TGCGCCAGCAGCGACCCCGGGGGTCACAATGAGCAGTTCTTC; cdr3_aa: CASSDPGGHNEQFF
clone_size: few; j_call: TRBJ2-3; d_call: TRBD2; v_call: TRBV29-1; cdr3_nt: TGCAGCGTTGAGGTAGCGGCGGGAGCAGATACGCAGTATTTT; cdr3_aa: CSVEVAAGADTQYF
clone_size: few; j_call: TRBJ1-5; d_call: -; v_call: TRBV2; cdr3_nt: TGTGCCAGCAGTTACTATAATCAGCCCCAGCATTTT; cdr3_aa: CASSYYNQPQHF
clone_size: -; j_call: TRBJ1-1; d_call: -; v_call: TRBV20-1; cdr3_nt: TGCAGTGCTAGCCTGAGAGATGAAGCTTTCTTT; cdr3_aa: CSASLRDEAFF
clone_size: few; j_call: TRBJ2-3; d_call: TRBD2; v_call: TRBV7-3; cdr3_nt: TGTGCCAGCAGCTTGCGGGGAGGGACAGATACGCAGTATTTT; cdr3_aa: CASSLRGGTDTQYF
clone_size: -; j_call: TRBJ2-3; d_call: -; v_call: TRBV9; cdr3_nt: TGTGCCAGCAGCGCGGGACTCTCCACAGATACGCAGTATTTT; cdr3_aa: CASSAGLSTDTQYF
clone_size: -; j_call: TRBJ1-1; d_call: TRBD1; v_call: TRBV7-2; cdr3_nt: TGTGCCAGCAGCTTACCTCAGGGGGACGGTGAAGCTTTCTTT; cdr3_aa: CASSLPQGDGEAFF
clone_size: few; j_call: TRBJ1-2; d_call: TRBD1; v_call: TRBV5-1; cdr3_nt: TGCGCCAGCAGCTTGTCGACAGGGAGTAGTAGAGGAGGCTACACCTTC; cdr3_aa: CASSLSTGSSRGGYTF
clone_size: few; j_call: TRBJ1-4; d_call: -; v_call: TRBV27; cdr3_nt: TGTGCCAGCAGTTCCAGGGGCAATGAAAAACTGTTTTTT; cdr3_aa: CASSSRGNEKLFF